Shown below are 21 T cell receptor beta chains from a single sample sequenced in a study of blood T cell repertoires in COVID-19. Sequencing was performed with immunoSEQ multiplex PCR; in TCRdb, only in-frame clones are kept and a portion is missing. Seen here are roughly 130,000 clones, 84% observed once, and the top ten hold roughly 4%. The sample consisted of PBMCs or T cells enriched from blood (not recorded which). The receptors were sampled from a woman aged 25 to 39 who had recovered from COVID-19.

The genes are TRBV19 and TRBJ1-1; the match to TRBD1 covers 8 bases. The CDR3 has 12 residues. CDR1 and CDR2 from the germline V gene are LNHDA and SQIVND (reference sequence). With V trimmed by 9 bases and J by 3 bases, 3 bases remained unmatched. The CDR3 loop is CASSDRDTEAFF. The CDR3 DNA sequence: TGTGCCAGCTCGGACAGGGACACTGAAGCTTTCTTT.

The V call is TRBV5-1, the J call TRBJ1-4, with unresolved D. Germline CDR1 SGHRS, CDR2 YFSETQ. The CDR3 has 15 amino acids. Trimming left V 4 bases short and J 7 bases short, with 17 bases between. The CDR3 DNA is TGCGCCAGCAGCCAAAAGGGAGTGAGGAGTGAAAAACTGTTTTTT. Its protein product is CASSQKGVRSEKLFF.

V and J are TRBV4-3 and TRBJ2-7; tentatively, D is TRBD2 (5 bases). The CDR3 is made up of 15 amino acids. V was clipped by 4 bases and J by 3 bases, with 16 bases between them. Germline CDR1 and CDR2: LGHNA and YSLEER. This chain's CDR3 is CASSRNPGSSYEQYF. The CDR3 DNA sequence: TGCGCCAGCAGCCGTAATCCGGGATCAAGCTACGAGCAGTACTTC.

V and J are TRBV5-1 and TRBJ2-4, with TRBD2 as a possible D gene (6 bases). This CDR3 contains 15 residues. CDR1 and CDR2 (germline): SGHRS, YFSETQ. Trimming stripped 5 bases from V and 1 base from J, with 13 bases between. CDR3 amino acids: CASRMEGLAKNIQYF. The CDR3 DNA sequence: TGCGCCAGCAGAATGGAGGGATTGGCCAAAAACATTCAGTACTTC.

V gene TRBV30 combines with J gene TRBJ2-1, with 7 bases that match TRBD1. After removal of 3 bases from V and 7 bases from J, the junction contained 0 bases not matched to a gene. The germline V gene has CDR1 GTSNPN and CDR2 SVGIG (reference sequence). This CDR3 has 11 residues. DNA for the CDR3: TGTGCCTGGAGACAGGGGAATGAGCAGTTCTTC. Protein: CAWRQGNEQFF.

The chain joins TRBV29-1 to TRBJ2-1; 9 nucleotides line up with TRBD2. Trimming removed 2 bases from V and 9 bases from J; junction bases left unmatched: 8. Germline lookup yields CDR1 SQVTM and CDR2 ANQGSEA. The CDR3 runs 14 residues. CDR3 sequence (DNA): TGCAGCGTTGAAAGGCCTAGCGGGGATGGTGAGCAGTTCTTC. Translating it yields CSVERPSGDGEQFF.

The chain links TRBV19 to TRBJ2-1, with D possibly being TRBD2 (5 bases). V shed 0 bases and J shed 14 bases, with 17 bases lying between them. Germline lookup yields CDR1 LNHDA and CDR2 SQIVND (reference sequence). This CDR3 is 14 amino acids long. CDR3 region: CASSIDPRGPGEFF. DNA for the CDR3: TGTGCCAGTAGTATAGATCCCCGCGGCCCCGGGGAGTTCTTC.

This chain links TRBV24-1 with TRBJ2-1; D is possibly TRBD2 (5 bases). V was clipped by 5 bases and J by 6 bases, with 19 bases between them. There are 16 residues in the CDR3. The germline V gene has CDR1 KGHDR and CDR2 SFDVKD. CDR3 protein: CATSARAPWTRNEQFF. CDR3 bases: TGTGCCACCAGTGCGAGGGCCCCTTGGACTCGCAATGAGCAGTTCTTC.

DNA for the CDR3: TGCAGTGCTAGCGGGAGAAATGAGCAGTTCTTC. This translates into CSASGRNEQFF. The chain is built from TRBV20-1 and TRBJ2-1; D might be TRBD2 (6 bases). Trimming removed 3 bases from V and 7 bases from J, with 7 bases in between. The CDR3 has 11 residues. Germline values: CDR1 DFQATT, CDR2 SNEGSKA (reference sequence).

This chain links TRBV19 with TRBJ1-1, with D hard to call. The CDR3 runs to 18 residues. The ends were cut back, 8 bases at V and 1 base at J, with 26 bases in the middle. CDR1 is LNHDA, CDR2 SQIVND, per germline (reference sequence). DNA for the CDR3: TGTGCCAGTCTTCCAATTAGAAGCAAAGGACGGGAGAACACTGAAGCTTTCTTT. It yields the protein CASLPIRSKGRENTEAFF.

The chain is built from TRBV19 and TRBJ1-1; D gene ambiguous. Trimming left V 10 bases short and J 3 bases short, with 18 bases between. This CDR3 is built from 14 residues. CDR1 and CDR2 from the germline V gene are LNHDA and SQIVND (reference sequence). The CDR3 sequence is CATRGEVTDTEAFF. In DNA, the CDR3 is TGTGCCACCAGAGGCGAGGTAACGGACACTGAAGCTTTCTTT.

The CDR3 spells CASSFRRQGARNSPLHF. The CDR3 coding sequence is TGTGCCAGCAGTTTCCGACGTCAAGGGGCCCGAAATTCACCCCTCCACTTT. The J gene is TRBJ1-6, the V gene TRBV27; a possible D gene is TRBD1 (5 bases). Germline V CDR1 and CDR2: MNHEY, SMNVEV (reference sequence). V was trimmed by 3 bases and J by 7 bases, leaving 19 bases between them. This CDR3 has 17 residues.

The V and J genes are TRBV9 and TRBJ1-3, with 9 nucleotides matching TRBD1. V was clipped by 3 bases and J by 4 bases; unmatched bases: 11. This CDR3 is 17 amino acids long. Germline CDR1 and CDR2: SGDLS and YYNGEE. The CDR3 DNA reads as TGTGCCAGCAGCGGGCCACCGGGACAGGGATCAGGAAACACCATATATTTT. Its translation is CASSGPPGQGSGNTIYF.

The chain employs TRBV30 and TRBJ1-6; D is uncertain. This CDR3 comprises 13 residues. The V end was cut by 4 bases, the J end by 4 bases, with 8 bases between. Germline lookup yields CDR1 GTSNPN and CDR2 SVGIG (reference sequence). The DNA for the CDR3 is TGTGCCTGGACAGAGGGTTATAATTCACCCCTCCACTTT. This codes for CAWTEGYNSPLHF. The full variable domain, its missing parts supplied by reference TRBV30 and TRBJ1-6, is SQTIHQWPATLVQPVGSPLSLECTVEGTSNPNLYWYRQAAGRGLQLLFYSVGIGQISSEVPQNLSASRPQDRQFILSSKKLLLSDSGFYLCAWTEGYNSPLHFGNGTRLTVT.

The rearrangement joins TRBV7-9 to TRBJ2-1; 7 bases line up with TRBD1. Germline V gene data show CDR1 as SEHNR and CDR2 as FQNEAQ (reference sequence). The CDR3 extends over 16 amino acids. V dropped 5 bases and J dropped 4; count of bases not matched to a gene: 11. CDR3 bases: TGTGCCAGCAGCCAGTTGACAGGGCCTCTATACAATGAGCAGTTCTTC. It is translated as CASSQLTGPLYNEQFF.

The chain has TRBV20-1 and TRBJ2-7; TRBD2 is a possible D gene (6 bases). CDR3 length: 11 residues. Per the germline V gene, CDR1 is DFQATT and CDR2 is SNEGSKA (reference sequence). CDR3 DNA: TGCACCGGGGGACGAGGCCACGAGCAGTACTTC. Protein sequence: CTGGRGHEQYF.

J is TRBJ2-1 and V is TRBV7-2, with TRBD1 matching over 11 bases. CDR3 length equals 16 residues. With V trimmed by 5 bases and J by 7 bases, 10 bases remained unmatched. The V gene's germline CDR1 is SGHTA and CDR2 FQGNSA. The CDR3 DNA reads TGTGCCAGCAGCGGGGGGACAGGGGGTCGCAGGAATGAGCAGTTCTTC. The encoded protein is CASSGGTGGRRNEQFF. Complete variable domain (other parts from reference TRBV7-2 and TRBJ2-1): GAGVSQSPSNKVTEKGKDVELRCDPISGHTALYWYRQSLGQGLEFLIYFQGNSAPDKSGLPSDRFSAERTGGSVSTLTIQRTQQEDSAVYLCASSGGTGGRRNEQFFGPGTRLTVL.

The rearrangement links TRBV2 to TRBJ1-1; tentative D call: TRBD1 (5 bases). The CDR3 covers 12 residues. The germline V gene encodes CDR1 SNHLY and CDR2 FYNNEI. With 6 bases removed from V and 8 bases from J, the gap between germline ends came to 13 bases. The DNA for the CDR3 is TGTGCCAGCAGACAAGGGGCGGGGGAAGCTTTCTTT. Translating gives CASRQGAGEAFF.

The table lists this clone with a few counts. The chain recombines TRBV9 with TRBJ1-1, with D maybe TRBD1 (6 bases). Trimming took 0 bases from V and 7 from J, leaving 10 bases between them. CDR1 and CDR2 from the germline V gene are SGDLS and YYNGEE. The CDR3 is made up of 13 amino acids. DNA for the CDR3: TGTGCCAGCAGCGTAGCCGGGACAAATGAAGCTTTCTTT. It specifies CASSVAGTNEAFF. Full variable domain (missing parts from reference TRBV9 and TRBJ1-1): DSGVTQTPKHLITATGQRVTLRCSPRSGDLSVYWYQQSLDQGLQFLIQYYNGEERAKGNILERFSAQQFPDLHSELNLSSLELGDSALYFCASSVAGTNEAFFGQGTRLTVV.

The genes are TRBV30 and TRBJ1-4; D not resolved. The V end was cut by 0 bases, the J end by 5 bases, with 7 bases between. From germline, CDR1 is GTSNPN and CDR2 SVGIG (reference sequence). This CDR3 has 13 amino acids. CDR3 protein: CAWSVQMNEKLFF. CDR3 in DNA: TGTGCCTGGAGTGTACAGATGAATGAAAAACTGTTTTTT.

This clone was found a few times. The chain employs TRBV4-1 and TRBJ2-7, with a tentative D call TRBD2 (6 bases). The germline V gene has CDR1 MGHRA and CDR2 YSYEKL. The CDR3 is 16 residues long. V was trimmed by 4 bases and J by 5 bases, leaving 21 bases between them. The DNA of the CDR3 is TGCGCCAGCAGCCTATCCTTCGTGGCGGGAAGCGACGAGCAGTACTTC. It specifies CASSLSFVAGSDEQYF.